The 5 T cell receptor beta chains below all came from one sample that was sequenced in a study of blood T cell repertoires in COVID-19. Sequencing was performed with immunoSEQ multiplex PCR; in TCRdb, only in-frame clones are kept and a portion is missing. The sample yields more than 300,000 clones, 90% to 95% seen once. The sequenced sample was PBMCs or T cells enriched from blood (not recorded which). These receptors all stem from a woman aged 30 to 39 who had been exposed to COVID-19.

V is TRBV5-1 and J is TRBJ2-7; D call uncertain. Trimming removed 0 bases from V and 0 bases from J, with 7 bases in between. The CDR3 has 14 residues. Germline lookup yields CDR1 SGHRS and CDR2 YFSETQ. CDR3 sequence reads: CASSLAGSSYEQYF. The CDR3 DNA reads TGCGCCAGCAGCTTGGCCGGTAGCTCCTACGAGCAGTACTTC. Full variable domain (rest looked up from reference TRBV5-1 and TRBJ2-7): KAGVTQTPRYLIKTRGQQVTLSCSPISGHRSVSWYQQTPGQGLQFLFEYFSETQRNKGNFPGRFSGRQFSNSRSEMNVSTLELGDSALYLCASSLAGSSYEQYFGPGTRLTVT.

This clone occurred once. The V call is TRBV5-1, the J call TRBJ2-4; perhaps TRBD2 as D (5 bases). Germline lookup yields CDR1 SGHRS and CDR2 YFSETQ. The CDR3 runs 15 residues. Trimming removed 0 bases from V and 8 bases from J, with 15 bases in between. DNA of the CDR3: TGCGCCAGCAGCTTGGCAAGGGTTGGGCGGGACATTCAGTACTTC. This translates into CASSLARVGRDIQYF.

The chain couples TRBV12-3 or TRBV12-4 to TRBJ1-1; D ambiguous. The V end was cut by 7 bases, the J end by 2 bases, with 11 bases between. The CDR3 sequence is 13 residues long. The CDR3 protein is CASTLSFNTEAFF. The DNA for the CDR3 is TGTGCCAGCACACTAAGCTTCAACACTGAAGCTTTCTTT.

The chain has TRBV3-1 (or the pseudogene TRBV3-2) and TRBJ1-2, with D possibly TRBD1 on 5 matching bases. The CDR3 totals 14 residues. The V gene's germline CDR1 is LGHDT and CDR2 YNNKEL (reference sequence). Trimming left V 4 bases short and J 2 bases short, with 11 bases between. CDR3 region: CASSPFGGNYGYTF. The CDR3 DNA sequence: TGTGCCAGCAGCCCCTTCGGGGGGAACTATGGCTACACCTTC.

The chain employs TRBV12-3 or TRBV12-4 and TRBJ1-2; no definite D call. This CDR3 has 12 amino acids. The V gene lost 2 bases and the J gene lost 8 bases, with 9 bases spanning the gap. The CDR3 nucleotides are TGTGCCAGCAGTTTATTTGGCGGAGGCTACACCTTC. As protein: CASSLFGGGYTF.